The T cell receptor (beta chain) described here comes from a study of cytomegalovirus exposure and HLA in healthy donors. General study points: Analysis was performed later, and it showed HLA-associated TCR beta chains to be more clonally expanded than equally common others. Later work associated 16,951 TCR beta sequences with HLA alleles at 0.05 false discovery rate.

PCR employed 60 Vbeta and 13 Jbeta primers. In the authors' methods: Some 11 million of the roughly 80 million unique TCR beta chains counted in a later analysis were shared. TCRdb keeps only in-frame clones here, not all; method: immunoSEQ multiplex PCR. V and J calls and clone size are copied from that table; D and trimming were computed from the DNA. The table records more than 130,000 clones, roughly 76% of them present only once. Germline V gene data show CDR1 as SNHLY and CDR2 as FYNNEI. The V and J ends lost 6 bases and 9 bases, in that order; junction bases with no gene match: 2. The CDR3 totals 11 residues. Comments on this clone: Its antigen is not known.

These donors counted as nominally healthy when sampled, but unrecorded immune exposures were likely. The chain employs TRBV2 and TRBJ2-1; 7 nucleotides agree with TRBD2. This TCR was recovered from a human donor in good health. Specimen: PBMCs. The CDR3 protein is CASRGGFEQFF. CDR3 coding DNA: TGTGCCAGCAGGGGGGGGTTTGAGCAGTTCTTC. Together with reference TRBV2 and TRBJ2-1, the CDR3 gives the full variable domain: EPEVTQTPSHQVTQMGQEVILRCVPISNHLYFYWYRQILGQKVEFLVSFYNNEISEKSEIFDDQFSVERPDGSNFTLKIRSTKLEDSAMYFCASRGGFEQFFGPGTRLTVL.